What follows is one TCR beta chain and its context. These data are taken from a study of shared clonotypes between healthy human individuals. The CDR3 covers 15 residues. The germline CDR1 and CDR2 sequences are MNHNS and SASEGT. J was trimmed by 0 bases and V by 6 bases; bases with no gene match: 6. Assay used: immunoSEQ multiplex PCR; TCRdb lists only in-frame clones, some missing. The profile shows about 1.1 million clones, 78% of them singletons. This clonotype originated in a man younger than 35 in good health. Some clones in this sample may be carry-over from other donors' samples. This chain links TRBV6-1 with TRBJ2-7, with 9 bases lining up with TRBD1. The specimen sequenced was memory CD4+ T cells from PBMCs. Subset denoted: CD45RA-negative fraction. CDR3 bases: TGTGCCAGCAGAAGGACAGGGGACGGCTCCTACGAGCAGTACTTC. Amino acid sequence: CASRRTGDGSYEQYF.